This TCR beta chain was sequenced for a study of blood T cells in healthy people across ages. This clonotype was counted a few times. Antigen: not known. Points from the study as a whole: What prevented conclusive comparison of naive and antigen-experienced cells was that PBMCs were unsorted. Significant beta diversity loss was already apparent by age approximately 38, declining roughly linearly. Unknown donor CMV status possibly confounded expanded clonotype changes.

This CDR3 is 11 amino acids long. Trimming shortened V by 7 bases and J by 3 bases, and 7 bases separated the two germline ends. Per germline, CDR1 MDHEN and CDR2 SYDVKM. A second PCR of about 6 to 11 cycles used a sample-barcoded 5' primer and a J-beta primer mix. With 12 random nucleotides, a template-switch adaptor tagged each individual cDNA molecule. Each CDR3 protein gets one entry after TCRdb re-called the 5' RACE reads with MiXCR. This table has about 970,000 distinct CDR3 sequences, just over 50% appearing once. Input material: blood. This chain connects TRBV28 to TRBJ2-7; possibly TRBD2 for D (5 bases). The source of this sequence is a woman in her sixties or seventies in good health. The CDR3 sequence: CASIGDYEQYF. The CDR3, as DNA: TGTGCCAGCATCGGGGACTACGAGCAGTACTTC.